Below, 9 T cell receptor beta chains from the same sample are listed, as sequenced in a study of OX40 agonist ivuxolimab in advanced cancers. The library was generated by the immunoSEQ multiplex PCR assay. TCRdb provides this immuneACCESS table in a form limited to in-frame rearrangements. Some clones are lacking; in checked studies, under half of them reflect an unresolved V gene, and why the rest are absent is not known. This sample is represented by 55,000 to 70,000 clones; roughly 85% of them were singletons. Roughly 4.5% of the sample is held by the ten biggest clonotypes. Sequenced material: CD4+ or CD8+ T cells sorted from blood, taken in a trial of the OX40 agonist ivuxolimab. Source of these receptors: an adult with an advanced solid tumor such as melanoma, head and neck, liver or kidney cancer.

This sequence joins TRBV7-2 and TRBJ2-5; 7 bases map to TRBD1. The CDR3 runs 14 residues. The junction had 8 bases not matched to a gene; V was cut back by 5 bases and J by 5 bases. Germline CDR1 reads SGHTA; CDR2 reads FQGNSA. The CDR3 DNA follows: TGTGCCAGCAGCCAACAGACAGGGCGGGAGACCCAGTACTTC. It specifies CASSQQTGRETQYF.

In the case of this clone: The junction shows a germline mismatch at one end, possibly a read error. This sample also contains other DNA sequences that code for the same CDR3. The genes are TRBV10-1 and TRBJ2-5, with 7 bases that match TRBD2. Germline CDR1 and CDR2: WNHNN and SYGVQD (reference sequence). This CDR3 region has 16 residues. The CDR3: CASSPRGSGFQETQYF. The CDR3 nucleotides are TGTGCCAGCAGTCCCCGGGGTAGCGGGTTCCAAGAGACCCAGTACTTC.

This sequence joins TRBV15 and TRBJ1-1; D unresolved. Between the trimmed V and J ends, which lost 4 bases and 4 bases, there was a span of 13 bases. There are 14 residues in the CDR3. Germline V gene lookup returns CDR1 LNHNV and CDR2 YYDKDF (reference sequence). The CDR3: CATSTGWVGTEAFF. The CDR3 coding sequence is TGTGCCACCAGCACCGGATGGGTAGGCACTGAAGCTTTCTTT.

V usage is TRBV5-4 and J usage is TRBJ2-5; 7 positions match TRBD2. Germline CDR1 reads SGHNT; CDR2 reads YYREEE (reference sequence). CDR3 length: 14 amino acids. V shed 5 bases, J shed 2 bases, and the junction held 6 bases outside the gene matches. The CDR3, as DNA: TGTGCCAGCAGTCCCGACGGGGGGCAAGAGACCCAGTACTTC. Protein product: CASSPDGGQETQYF. The full variable domain, with the rest looked up from reference TRBV5-4 and TRBJ2-5, is ETGVTQSPTHLIKTRGQQVTLRCSSQSGHNTVSWYQQALGQGPQFIFQYYREEENGRGNFPPRFSGLQFPNYSSELNVNALELDDSALYLCASSPDGGQETQYFGPGTRLLVL.

The chain combines TRBV5-6 with TRBJ2-5; 9 nucleotides match TRBD1. Germline CDR1 and CDR2: SGHDT and YYEEEE. V shed 3 bases and J 5 bases; nucleotides not matched to a gene: 5. This CDR3 has 14 residues. CDR3 sequence reads: CASSSGQGGETQYF. The DNA for the CDR3 is TGTGCCAGCAGCTCGGGACAGGGAGGCGAGACCCAGTACTTC. Full variable domain (missing parts from reference TRBV5-6 and TRBJ2-5): DAGVTQSPTHLIKTRGQQVTLRCSPKSGHDTVSWYQQALGQGPQFIFQYYEEEERQRGNFPDRFSGHQFPNYSSELNVNALLLGDSALYLCASSSGQGGETQYFGPGTRLLVL.

The chain links TRBV4-1 to TRBJ1-6, with 7 positions matching TRBD1. Looked up from germline, CDR1 is MGHRA and CDR2 is YSYEKL. This CDR3 has 15 amino acids. V shed 0 bases and J 10 bases; nucleotides not matched to a gene: 6. The CDR3 is CASSQDRTGGSPLHF. DNA for the CDR3: TGCGCCAGCAGCCAAGATCGGACAGGTGGATCACCCCTCCACTTT.

This chain joins TRBV5-1 and TRBJ1-6; D is unresolved. Germline V CDR1 and CDR2: SGHRS, YFSETQ. The ends were cut back, 9 bases at V and 5 bases at J, with 12 bases in the middle. The length of the CDR3 is 13 residues. In nucleotides, the CDR3 is TGCGCCACCCGCCCAGGCAATAATTCACCCCTCCACTTT. Translation gives CATRPGNNSPLHF.

The chain uses TRBV5-1 and TRBJ2-7, with D possibly matching TRBD1 (5 bases). From germline, CDR1 is SGHRS and CDR2 YFSETQ. The CDR3 sequence is 16 residues long. Trimming took 0 bases from V and 3 from J, leaving 16 bases between them. Written as DNA, the CDR3 is TGCGCCAGCAGCTTGGCTGAGACAGCGAGGCTCTACGAGCAGTACTTC. This translates into CASSLAETARLYEQYF.

This chain connects TRBV6-6 to TRBJ1-2; 9 positions match TRBD1. The CDR3 contains 15 residues. V was pared by 6 bases and J by 5 bases, with 10 bases of the junction left unmatched. CDR1 and CDR2 (germline): MNHNY, SVGAGI (reference sequence). CDR3 in amino acids: CASSPSTGGLYGYTF. DNA for the CDR3: TGTGCCAGCAGCCCCTCGACAGGGGGACTATATGGCTACACCTTC.